The 8 T cell receptor beta chains in this list originate from one sample, sequenced in a study of breast tumors, draining lymph nodes, adjacent tissues. TCRdb reanalysed the multiplex PCR reads using MiXCR and keeps one entry per CDR3 protein. This sample has tens of thousands of distinct CDR3 sequences; 23% occur once, and the top ten carry roughly 8%. The specimen was breast tumor tissue. These TCRs come from a female donor with breast cancer. Some clones in this sample may be carry-over from other donors' samples.

This chain joins TRBV2 and TRBJ2-3, with 10 bases that match TRBD1. From germline, CDR1 is SNHLY and CDR2 FYNNEI. The CDR3 loop spans 16 amino acids. The V segment lost 6 bases and the J segment 2 bases; nucleotides outside the gene matches: 8. CDR3 bases: TGTGCCAGCAGCTCCGGGACAGGGGTCCCCACAGATACGCAGTATTTT. The encoded protein is CASSSGTGVPTDTQYF.

The CDR3 DNA reads TGTGCCACCAGCAGAGATCTTTGGGGGCGTGATGAAAAACTGTTTTTT. Its translation is CATSRDLWGRDEKLFF. The V and J genes are TRBV15 and TRBJ1-4, with D tentatively TRBD1 (6 bases). The ends were cut back, 0 bases at V and 6 bases at J, with 14 bases in the middle. The CDR3 runs to 16 residues. Germline V gives CDR1 LNHNV, CDR2 YYDKDF (reference sequence).

The table lists this clonotype with many counts. V is TRBV6-6 and J is TRBJ2-2, with D tentatively TRBD1 or TRBD2 (5 bases each). Germline V gene data show CDR1 as MNHNY and CDR2 as SVGAGI (reference sequence). This CDR3 region has 14 residues. Trimming cost V 6 bases and J 4 bases, with 12 bases left between them. CDR3 in amino acids: CASSLGTFTGELFF. The CDR3 DNA reads as TGTGCCAGCAGCCTGGGGACCTTCACCGGGGAGCTGTTTTTT.

Only a few counts were recorded for this clonotype. This chain connects TRBV11-2 to TRBJ2-1; the D is unclear. Germline lookup yields CDR1 SGHAT and CDR2 FQNNGV. The CDR3 consists of 15 residues. Trimming left V 0 bases short and J 7 bases short, with 13 bases between. This CDR3 reads CASSLDRNRRNEQFF. The CDR3, as DNA: TGTGCCAGCAGCTTAGATCGTAATCGAAGGAATGAGCAGTTCTTC.

This clonotype is medium-sized in the sample. The chain joins TRBV20-1 to TRBJ1-5; D is ambiguous. V was trimmed by 1 base and J by 7 bases, leaving 11 bases between them. This CDR3 has 13 amino acids. Germline CDR1 DFQATT, CDR2 SNEGSKA (reference sequence). CDR3 sequence: CSARAWVRQPQHF. The CDR3 DNA reads as TGCAGTGCTAGAGCGTGGGTGCGACAGCCCCAGCATTTT.

This clonotype was observed at least ten times. The chain recombines TRBV5-1 with TRBJ1-5, with TRBD1 matching over 8 bases. CDR3 length: 14 residues. CDR1 and CDR2 from the germline V gene are SGHRS and YFSETQ. The V gene end was trimmed by 4 bases and the J gene end by 5 bases; junction bases not matched to a gene: 5. CDR3 nucleotide sequence: TGCGCCAGCAGCCCAGGGACAGGATATCAGCCCCAGCATTTT. Its protein is CASSPGTGYQPQHF.

There are many counts of this clonotype. The chain joins TRBV7-6 to TRBJ2-5, with 8 bases identical to TRBD2. Unmatched junction bases numbered 9, after V lost 2 bases and J lost 7 bases. Germline assignment: CDR1 SGHVS and CDR2 FNYEAQ. The CDR3 spans 15 residues. In DNA, the CDR3 is TGTGCCAGCAGCTTATCGGGAGGGCCGATGGGGACCCAGTACTTC. It encodes CASSLSGGPMGTQYF. The complete variable domain, with remaining parts taken from reference TRBV7-6 and TRBJ2-5, reads GAGVSQSPRYKVTKRGQDVALRCDPISGHVSLYWYRQALGQGPEFLTYFNYEAQQDKSGLPNDRFSAERPEGSISTLTIQRTEQRDSAMYRCASSLSGGPMGTQYFGPGTRLLVL.

This clonotype was observed at least ten times. The gene calls are TRBV12-3 or TRBV12-4 and TRBJ1-3; D may be TRBD1 (6 bases). The CDR3 has 14 amino acids. V was clipped by 2 bases and J by 5 bases, with 10 bases between them. The DNA for the CDR3 is TGTGCCAGCAGTTTACAGGGGACCCGAAACACCATATATTTT. Translated, it gives CASSLQGTRNTIYF.